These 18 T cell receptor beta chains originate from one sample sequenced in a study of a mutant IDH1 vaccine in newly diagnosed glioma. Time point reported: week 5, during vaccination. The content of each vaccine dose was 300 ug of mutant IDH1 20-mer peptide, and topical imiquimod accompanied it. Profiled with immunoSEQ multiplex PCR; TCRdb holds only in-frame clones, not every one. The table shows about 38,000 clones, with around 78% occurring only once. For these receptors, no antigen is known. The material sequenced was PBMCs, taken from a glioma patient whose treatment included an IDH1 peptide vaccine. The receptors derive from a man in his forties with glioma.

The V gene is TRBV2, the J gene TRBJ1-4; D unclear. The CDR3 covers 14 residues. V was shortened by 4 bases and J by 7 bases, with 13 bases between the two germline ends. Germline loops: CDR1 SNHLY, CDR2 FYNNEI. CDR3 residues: CASSVGGFTEKLFF. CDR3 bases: TGTGCCAGCAGTGTTGGAGGGTTTACTGAAAAACTGTTTTTT. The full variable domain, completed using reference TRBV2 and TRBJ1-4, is EPEVTQTPSHQVTQMGQEVILRCVPISNHLYFYWYRQILGQKVEFLVSFYNNEISEKSEIFDDQFSVERPDGSNFTLKIRSTKLEDSAMYFCASSVGGFTEKLFFGSGTQLSVL.

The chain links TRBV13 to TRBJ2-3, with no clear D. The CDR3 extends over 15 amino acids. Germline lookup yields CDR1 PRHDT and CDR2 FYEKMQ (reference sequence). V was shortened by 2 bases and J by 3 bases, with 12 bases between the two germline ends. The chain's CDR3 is CASSLRQGLTDTQYF. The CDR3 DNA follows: TGTGCCAGCAGCTTAAGACAAGGATTGACAGATACGCAGTATTTT.

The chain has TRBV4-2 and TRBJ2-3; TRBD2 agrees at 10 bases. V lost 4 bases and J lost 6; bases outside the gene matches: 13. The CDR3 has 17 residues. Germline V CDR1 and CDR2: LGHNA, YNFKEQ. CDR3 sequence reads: CASSRLQRGGASDTQYF. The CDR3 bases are TGTGCCAGCAGCCGGCTTCAGCGGGGGGGCGCGTCCGATACGCAGTATTTT.

CDR3 region: CASSGRRNTEAFF. The CDR3 nucleotides read TGTGCCAGCAGTGGACGGCGGAACACTGAAGCTTTCTTT. The J gene is TRBJ1-1, the V gene TRBV25-1; no clear D. The CDR3 contains 13 residues. The germline V gene encodes CDR1 MGHDK and CDR2 SYGVNS. The V end lost 4 bases, the J end lost 1 base, and 7 bases lay between the germline ends.

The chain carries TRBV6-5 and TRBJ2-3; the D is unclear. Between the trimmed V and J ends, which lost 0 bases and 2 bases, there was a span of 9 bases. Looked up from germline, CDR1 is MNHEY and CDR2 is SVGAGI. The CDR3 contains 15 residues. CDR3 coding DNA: TGTGCCAGCAGTTACTCTACGGTATTCACAGATACGCAGTATTTT. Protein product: CASSYSTVFTDTQYF.

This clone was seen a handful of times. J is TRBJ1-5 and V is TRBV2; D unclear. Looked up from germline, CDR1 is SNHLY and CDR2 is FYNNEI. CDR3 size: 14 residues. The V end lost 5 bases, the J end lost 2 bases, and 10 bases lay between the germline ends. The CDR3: CASSRREGNQPQHF. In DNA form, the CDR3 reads TGTGCCAGCAGTCGGCGTGAGGGCAATCAGCCCCAGCATTTT.

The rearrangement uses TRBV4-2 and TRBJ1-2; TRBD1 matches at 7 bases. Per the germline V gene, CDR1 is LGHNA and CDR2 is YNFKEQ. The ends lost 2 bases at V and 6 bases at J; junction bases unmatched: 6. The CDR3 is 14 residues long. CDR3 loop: CASSQSDRMDGYTF. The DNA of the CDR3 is TGTGCCAGCAGCCAATCGGACAGGATGGATGGCTACACCTTC.

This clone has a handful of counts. CDR3 nucleotide sequence: TGCGCCAGCAGCCAGGGACAGGCAAATCAGCCCCAGCATTTT. Protein sequence: CASSQGQANQPQHF. V usage is TRBV4-1 and J usage is TRBJ1-5; 8 bases agree with TRBD1. The CDR3 runs 14 residues. The germline V gene encodes CDR1 MGHRA and CDR2 YSYEKL. V trimming: 3 bases; J trimming: 4 bases; junction bases outside the gene matches: 2.

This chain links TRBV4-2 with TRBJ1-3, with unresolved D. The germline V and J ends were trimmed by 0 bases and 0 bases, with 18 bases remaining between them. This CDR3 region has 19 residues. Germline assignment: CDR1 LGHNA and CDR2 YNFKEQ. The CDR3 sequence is CASSQDYKSRASSGNTIYF. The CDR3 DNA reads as TGTGCCAGCAGCCAAGATTATAAGTCCCGGGCCTCCTCTGGAAACACCATATATTTT.

CDR3 sequence reads: CASSLAPGVPPYEQYF. Here the CDR3 DNA reads TGTGCCAGCAGCTTAGCGCCAGGGGTTCCCCCCTACGAGCAGTACTTC. The chain recombines TRBV7-2 with TRBJ2-7; TRBD1 might be the D (6 bases). This CDR3 spans 16 amino acids. Germline values: CDR1 SGHTA, CDR2 FQGNSA. With 0 bases removed from V and 2 bases from J, the gap between germline ends came to 14 bases.

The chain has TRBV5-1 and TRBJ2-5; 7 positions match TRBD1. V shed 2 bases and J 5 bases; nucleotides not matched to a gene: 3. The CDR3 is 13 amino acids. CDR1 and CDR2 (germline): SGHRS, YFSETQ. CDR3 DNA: TGCGCCAGCAGCTTACAGGGGTTGGAGACCCAGTACTTC. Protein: CASSLQGLETQYF.

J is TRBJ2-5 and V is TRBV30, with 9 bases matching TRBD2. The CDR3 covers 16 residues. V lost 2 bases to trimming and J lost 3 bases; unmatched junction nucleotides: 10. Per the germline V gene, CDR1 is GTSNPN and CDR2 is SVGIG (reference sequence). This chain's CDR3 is CAWSTFAGGPKETQYF. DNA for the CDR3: TGTGCCTGGAGTACCTTCGCGGGGGGGCCTAAAGAGACCCAGTACTTC.

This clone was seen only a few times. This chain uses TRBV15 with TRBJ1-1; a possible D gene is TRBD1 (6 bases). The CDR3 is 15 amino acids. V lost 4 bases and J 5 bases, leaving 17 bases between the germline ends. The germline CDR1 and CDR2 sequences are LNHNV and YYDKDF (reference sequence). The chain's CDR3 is CATSKTTRGRTEAFF. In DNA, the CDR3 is TGTGCCACCAGCAAAACGACCAGGGGTAGGACTGAAGCTTTCTTT.

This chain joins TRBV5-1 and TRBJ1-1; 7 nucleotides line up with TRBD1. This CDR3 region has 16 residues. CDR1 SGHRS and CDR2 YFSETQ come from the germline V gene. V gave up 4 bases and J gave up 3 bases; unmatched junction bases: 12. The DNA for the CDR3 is TGCGCCAGCAGCCCCGTTCGACAGGGATCGGACACTGAAGCTTTCTTT. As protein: CASSPVRQGSDTEAFF.

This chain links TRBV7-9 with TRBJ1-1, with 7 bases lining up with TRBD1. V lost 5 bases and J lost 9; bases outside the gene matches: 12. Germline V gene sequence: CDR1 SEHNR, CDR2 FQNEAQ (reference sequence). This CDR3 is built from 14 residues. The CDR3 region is CASSLPTQGQKAFF. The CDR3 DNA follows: TGTGCCAGCAGCCTCCCGACCCAGGGACAGAAAGCTTTCTTT.

CDR3 amino acids: CASSPLRLAGSYEQYF. Written as DNA, the CDR3 is TGTGCCAGCAGCCCGCTGCGGCTAGCGGGTTCCTACGAGCAGTACTTC. This sequence joins TRBV11-2 and TRBJ2-7; 8 bases map to TRBD2. V lost 5 bases, J lost 1 base, and 10 bases stayed unmatched. CDR3 length: 16 amino acids. Germline V gene lookup returns CDR1 SGHAT and CDR2 FQNNGV.

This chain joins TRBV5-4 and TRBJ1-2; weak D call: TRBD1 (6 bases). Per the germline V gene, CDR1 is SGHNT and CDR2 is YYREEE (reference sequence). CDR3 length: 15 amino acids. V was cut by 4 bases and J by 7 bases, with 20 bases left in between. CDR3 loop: CASSRPTDRFAGYTF. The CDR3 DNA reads TGTGCCAGCAGCCGCCCGACGGACAGATTTGCTGGCTACACCTTC.

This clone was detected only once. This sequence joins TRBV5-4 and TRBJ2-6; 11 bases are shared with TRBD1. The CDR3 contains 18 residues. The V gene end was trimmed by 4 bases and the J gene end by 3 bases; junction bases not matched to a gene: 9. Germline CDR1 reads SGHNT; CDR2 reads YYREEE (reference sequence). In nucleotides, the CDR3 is TGTGCCAGCAGCCGGGGCGGACAGGGGGCTTTTGGGGCCAACGTCCTGACTTTC. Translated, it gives CASSRGGQGAFGANVLTF.